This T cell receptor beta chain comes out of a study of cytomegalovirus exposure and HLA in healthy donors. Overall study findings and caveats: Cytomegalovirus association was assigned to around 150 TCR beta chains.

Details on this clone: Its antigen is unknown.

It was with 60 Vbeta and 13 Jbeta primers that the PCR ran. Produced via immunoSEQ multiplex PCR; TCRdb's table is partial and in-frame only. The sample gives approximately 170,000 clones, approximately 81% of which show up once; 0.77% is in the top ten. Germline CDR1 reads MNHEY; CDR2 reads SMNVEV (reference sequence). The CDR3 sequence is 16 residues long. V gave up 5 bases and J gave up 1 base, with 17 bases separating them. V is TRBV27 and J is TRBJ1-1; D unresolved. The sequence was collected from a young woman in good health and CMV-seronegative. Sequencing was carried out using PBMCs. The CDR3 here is CASSPLPGSKNTEAFF. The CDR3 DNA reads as TGTGCCAGCAGTCCGCTACCAGGATCGAAGAACACTGAAGCTTTCTTT.